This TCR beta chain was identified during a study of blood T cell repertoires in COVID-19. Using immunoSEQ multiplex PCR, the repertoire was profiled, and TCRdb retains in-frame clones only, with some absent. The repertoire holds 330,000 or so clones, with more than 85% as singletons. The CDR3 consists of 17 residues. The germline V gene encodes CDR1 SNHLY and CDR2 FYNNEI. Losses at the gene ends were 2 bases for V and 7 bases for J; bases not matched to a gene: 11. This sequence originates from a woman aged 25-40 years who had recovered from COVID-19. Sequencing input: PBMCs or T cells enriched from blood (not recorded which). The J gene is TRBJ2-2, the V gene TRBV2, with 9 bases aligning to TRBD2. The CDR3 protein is CASSEFNVAGGGGELFF. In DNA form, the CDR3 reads TGTGCCAGCAGTGAATTTAATGTTGCGGGAGGGGGCGGGGAGCTGTTTTTT.